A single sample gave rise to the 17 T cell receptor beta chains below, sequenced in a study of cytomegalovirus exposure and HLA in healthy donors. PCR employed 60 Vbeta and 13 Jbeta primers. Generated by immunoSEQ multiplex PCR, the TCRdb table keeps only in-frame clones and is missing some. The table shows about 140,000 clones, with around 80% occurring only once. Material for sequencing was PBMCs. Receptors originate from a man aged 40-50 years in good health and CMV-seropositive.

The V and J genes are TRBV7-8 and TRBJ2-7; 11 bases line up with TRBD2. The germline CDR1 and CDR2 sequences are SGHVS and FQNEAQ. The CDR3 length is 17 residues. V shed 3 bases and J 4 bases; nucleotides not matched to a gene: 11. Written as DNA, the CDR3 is TGTGCCAGCAGCTTGGGCCGGGGACTAGCGGTCCTGTACGAGCAGTACTTC. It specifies CASSLGRGLAVLYEQYF.

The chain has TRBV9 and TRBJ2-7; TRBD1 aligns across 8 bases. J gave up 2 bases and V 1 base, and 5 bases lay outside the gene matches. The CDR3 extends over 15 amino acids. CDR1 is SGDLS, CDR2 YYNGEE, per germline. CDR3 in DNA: TGTGCCAGCAGCGTATCCCCGGGACAGGCCTACGAGCAGTACTTC. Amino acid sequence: CASSVSPGQAYEQYF.

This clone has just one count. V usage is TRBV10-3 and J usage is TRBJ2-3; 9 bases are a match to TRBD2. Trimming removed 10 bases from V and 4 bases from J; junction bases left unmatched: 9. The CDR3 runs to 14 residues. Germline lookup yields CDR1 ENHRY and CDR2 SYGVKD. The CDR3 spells CATSGVAGADTQYF. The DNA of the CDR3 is TGTGCCACCAGCGGGGTAGCGGGAGCAGATACGCAGTATTTT.

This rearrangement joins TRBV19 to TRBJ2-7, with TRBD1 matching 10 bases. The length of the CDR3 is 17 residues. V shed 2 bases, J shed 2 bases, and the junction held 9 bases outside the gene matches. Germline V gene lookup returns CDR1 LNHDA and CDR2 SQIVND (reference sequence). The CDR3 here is CASSIRSGQGTPYEQYF. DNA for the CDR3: TGTGCCAGTAGTATAAGGTCGGGACAGGGGACCCCCTACGAGCAGTACTTC.

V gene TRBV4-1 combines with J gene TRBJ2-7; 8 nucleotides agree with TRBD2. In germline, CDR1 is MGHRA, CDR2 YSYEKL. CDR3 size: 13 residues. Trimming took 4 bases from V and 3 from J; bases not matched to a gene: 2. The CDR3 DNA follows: TGCGCCAGCAGCCTGGGACTAGTCTACGAGCAGTACTTC. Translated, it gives CASSLGLVYEQYF.

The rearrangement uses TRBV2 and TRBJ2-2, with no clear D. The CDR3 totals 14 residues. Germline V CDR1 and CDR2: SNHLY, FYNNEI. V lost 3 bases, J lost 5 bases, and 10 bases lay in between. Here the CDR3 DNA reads TGTGCCAGCAGTGACTACGGTACGACCGGGGAGCTGTTTTTT. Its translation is CASSDYGTTGELFF.

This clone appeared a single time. The CDR3 sequence: CASSFRGGSGANVLTF. CDR3 nucleotide sequence: TGCGCCAGCAGCTTTCGCGGCGGCTCTGGGGCCAACGTCCTGACTTTC. This rearrangement joins TRBV5-1 to TRBJ2-6; D gene uncertain. The germline CDR1 and CDR2 sequences are SGHRS and YFSETQ. V was trimmed by 2 bases and J by 0 bases, leaving 9 bases between them. This CDR3 is built from 16 residues.

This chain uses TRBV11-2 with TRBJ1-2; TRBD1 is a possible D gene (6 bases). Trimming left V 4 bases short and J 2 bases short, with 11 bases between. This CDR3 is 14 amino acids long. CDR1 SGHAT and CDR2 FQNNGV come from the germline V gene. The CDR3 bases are TGTGCCAGCAGCTGGGCGGGGGGCAACTATGGCTACACCTTC. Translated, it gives CASSWAGGNYGYTF.

In DNA, the CDR3 is TGTGCCAGCAGCTCCTGGGACAGGGACAATGAGCAGTTCTTC. Protein: CASSSWDRDNEQFF. This rearrangement joins TRBV11-3 to TRBJ2-1, with 9 positions matching TRBD1. Per germline, CDR1 SGHNT and CDR2 YENEEA. The CDR3 spans 14 residues. V shed 4 bases, J shed 5 bases, and the junction held 3 bases outside the gene matches.

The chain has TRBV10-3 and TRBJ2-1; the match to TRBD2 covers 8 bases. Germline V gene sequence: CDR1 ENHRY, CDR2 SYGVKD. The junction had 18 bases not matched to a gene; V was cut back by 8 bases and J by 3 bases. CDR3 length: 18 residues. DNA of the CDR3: TGTGCCATCTCGGGGGGCTCGCGGCTAGCGGGCCGCTACAATGAGCAGTTCTTC. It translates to CAISGGSRLAGRYNEQFF.

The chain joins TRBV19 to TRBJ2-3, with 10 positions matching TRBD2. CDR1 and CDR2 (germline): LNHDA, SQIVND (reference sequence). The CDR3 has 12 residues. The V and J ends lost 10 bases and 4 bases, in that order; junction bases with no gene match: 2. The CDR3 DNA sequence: TGTGCCACGGGACTAGCGTCAGATACGCAGTATTTT. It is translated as CATGLASDTQYF.

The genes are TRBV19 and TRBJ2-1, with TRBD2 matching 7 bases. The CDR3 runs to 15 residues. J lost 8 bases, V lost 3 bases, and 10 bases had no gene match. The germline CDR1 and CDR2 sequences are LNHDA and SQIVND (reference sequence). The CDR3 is CASSIGGGTVDEQFF. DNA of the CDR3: TGTGCCAGTAGTATTGGCGGGGGAACTGTCGATGAGCAGTTCTTC.

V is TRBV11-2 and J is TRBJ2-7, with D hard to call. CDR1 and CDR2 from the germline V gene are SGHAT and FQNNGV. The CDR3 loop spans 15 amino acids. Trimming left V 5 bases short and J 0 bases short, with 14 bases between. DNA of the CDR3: TGTGCCAGCAGCGCCGTTAGCCTGCTCTCCTACGAGCAGTACTTC. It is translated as CASSAVSLLSYEQYF.

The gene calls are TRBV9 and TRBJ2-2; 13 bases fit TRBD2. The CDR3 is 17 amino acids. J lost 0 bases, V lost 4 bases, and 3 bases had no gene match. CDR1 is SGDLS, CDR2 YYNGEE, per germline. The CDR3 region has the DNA TGTGCCAGCAGCCTAACTAGCGGGAGGGCGAACACCGGGGAGCTGTTTTTT. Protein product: CASSLTSGRANTGELFF.

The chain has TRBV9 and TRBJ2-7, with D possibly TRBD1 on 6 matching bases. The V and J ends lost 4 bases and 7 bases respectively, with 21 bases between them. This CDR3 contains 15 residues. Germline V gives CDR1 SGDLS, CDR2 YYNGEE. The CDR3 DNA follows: TGTGCCAGCAGCCCACGGACAGCGACTACCTTGGAGCAGTACTTC. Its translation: CASSPRTATTLEQYF.

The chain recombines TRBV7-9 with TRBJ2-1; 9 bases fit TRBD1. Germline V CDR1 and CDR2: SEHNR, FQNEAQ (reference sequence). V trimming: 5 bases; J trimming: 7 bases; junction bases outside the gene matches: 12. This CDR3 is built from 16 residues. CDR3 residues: CASSLGPGQGRNEQFF. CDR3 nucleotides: TGTGCCAGCAGCCTCGGTCCAGGACAGGGGCGGAATGAGCAGTTCTTC.

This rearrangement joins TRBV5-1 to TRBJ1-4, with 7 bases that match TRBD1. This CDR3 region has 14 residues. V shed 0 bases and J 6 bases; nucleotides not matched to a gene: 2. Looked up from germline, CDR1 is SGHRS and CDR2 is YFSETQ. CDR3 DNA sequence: TGCGCCAGCAGCTTGGGCAGGGGGGATGAAAAACTGTTTTTT. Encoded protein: CASSLGRGDEKLFF.